This record concerns one T cell receptor beta chain sequence. The sample belongs to a study of human T cells and chemical hapten exposure. Across the study: A roughly 2 cm by roughly 2 cm inner upper arm patch received 2% DPC for sensitization.

Described time point: patch test 3, about 24 weeks after DPC sensitization. Treatment noted: therapeutic diphenylcyclopropenone sensitization with weekly scalp DPC. Unseparated into fractions, whole blood served as the source from which total RNA was extracted. MiXCR, run by TCRdb on the RACE reads, gives a single entry per CDR3 protein. The table lists more than 85,000 distinct CDR3 sequences, under 40% of them singletons. Germline assignment: CDR1 SNHLY and CDR2 FYNNEI. The CDR3 has 15 residues. V lost 7 bases and J 4 bases, leaving 14 bases between the germline ends. The starting material was whole blood, obtained in connection with sensitization to the hapten diphenylcyclopropenone (DPC). The receptor's source is a man aged 40-49 years with alopecia areata. Some clones in this sample may be carry-over from other donors' samples. This chain connects TRBV2 to TRBJ1-6; perhaps TRBD1 as D (5 bases). The CDR3, as DNA: TGTGCCAGCACAGAGCCGGGACGGTATAATTCACCCCTCCACTTT. This sequence encodes CASTEPGRYNSPLHF.